Listed below are T cell receptor beta chains from one sample, sequenced in a study of cytomegalovirus exposure and HLA in healthy donors. The data were produced by immunoSEQ multiplex PCR, yet TCRdb's version contains in-frame clones alone and is incomplete. The sample shows around 130,000 clones, 70% to 85% of them seen only once. Sequencing was done on a sample of PBMCs. These receptors were obtained from a boy aged 5 to 17 in good health and CMV-seronegative. Each CDR3 is given with its conserved first and last residue. The order of the fields is clone size, J gene, V gene, D gene, CDR3 DNA, CDR3 protein. D genes are given only for firm matches. Some rows have no size entry. The others give once, few or many, or a class for an expanded clone.

NA | TRBJ2-2 | TRBV9 | NA | TGTGCCAGCAGCGTAGTAGGAGGAACCTCGAACACCGGGGAGCTGTTTTTT | CASSVVGGTSNTGELFF
NA | TRBJ2-1 | TRBV29-1 | NA | TGCAGCGTTGAAAATCGCGAGACAGTGTCCAATGAGCAGTTCTTC | CSVENRETVSNEQFF
NA | TRBJ1-1 | TRBV4-3 | TRBD1 | TGCGCCAGCAGCCATCGGACAGGGGGATTGTTCTTTGGGTACACTGAAGCTTTCTTT | CASSHRTGGLFFGYTEAFF
NA | TRBJ2-3 | TRBV9 | NA | TGTGCCAGCAGCGTAGGAGTCGATACTAGCACAGATACGCAGTATTTT | CASSVGVDTSTDTQYF
NA | TRBJ2-3 | TRBV25-1 | TRBD1 | TGTGCCAGCAGAGGACAGGGCACAGATACGCAGTATTTT | CASRGQGTDTQYF
once | TRBJ1-4 | TRBV4-1 | TRBD1 | TGCGCCAGCAGCCCCTCAGGGGGCGCAGTTGAAAAACTGTTTTTT | CASSPSGGAVEKLFF
NA | TRBJ2-7 | TRBV7-6 | TRBD2 | TGTGCCAGCAGCTTAGCGGTAGCGGGGAGCGACGAGCAGTACTTC | CASSLAVAGSDEQYF
NA | TRBJ2-1 | TRBV4-3 | NA | TGCGCCAGCAGCCAAGTTGCAGCGGGCCGACAGAAACAGTTCTTC | CASSQVAAGRQKQFF
NA | TRBJ1-1 | TRBV19 | NA | TGTGCCAGTAGTACCTCTGGACTGATTTCTGAAGCTTTCTTT | CASSTSGLISEAFF
once | TRBJ1-2 | TRBV6-1 | TRBD1 | TGTGCCAGCAGTGATGCCGGGACAGGGATGAAGGGCCTCTATGGCTACACCTTC | CASSDAGTGMKGLYGYTF
NA | TRBJ2-7 | TRBV13 | NA | TGTGCCAGCAGCCAAACTATCCGACGAGCGGGCCCCTCCTACGAGCAGTACTTC | CASSQTIRRAGPSYEQYF
few | TRBJ1-1 | TRBV7-9 | NA | TGTGCCAGCAGACTAGATCAAGGGCCGGATGAAGCTTTCTTT | CASRLDQGPDEAFF
NA | TRBJ1-4 | TRBV6-5 | NA | TGTGCCAGCAGTTACGGGGGCAGGAATGAAAAACTGTTTTTT | CASSYGGRNEKLFF
NA | TRBJ2-5 | TRBV25-1 | NA | TGTGCCAGCAGTGCCACCGACAGGCCCGGAGAGACCCAGTACTTC | CASSATDRPGETQYF
once | TRBJ2-7 | TRBV27 | TRBD1 | TGTGCCAGCAGTTCCCTTACCCATTCGGACAGGGCTTTCGGCGAGCAGTACTTC | CASSSLTHSDRAFGEQYF
NA | TRBJ2-1 | TRBV7-9 | NA | TGTGCCAGCAGCTTCCCAACGACCGGGGACTACAATGAGCAGTTCTTC | CASSFPTTGDYNEQFF
NA | TRBJ1-1 | TRBV7-2 | TRBD1 | TGTGCCAGCATCCTGGGACAGCAGAACACTGAAGCTTTCTTT | CASILGQQNTEAFF
NA | TRBJ2-7 | TRBV5-4 | NA | TGTGCCAGCAGCTTGGAACAGCCCTCCCACGAGCAGTACTTC | CASSLEQPSHEQYF
NA | TRBJ1-2 | TRBV9 | NA | TGTGCCAGCAGCGTAGCCGGTAACTATGGCTACACCTTC | CASSVAGNYGYTF
NA | TRBJ2-3 | TRBV6-1 | NA | TGTGCCAGCAGTGAAGATCGGGCAGGGCACATGGATACGCAGTATTTT | CASSEDRAGHMDTQYF
once | TRBJ2-5 | TRBV5-5 | NA | TGTGCCAGCAGCTTGCCAGGGGCAGAGACCCAGTACTTC | CASSLPGAETQYF
once | TRBJ1-3 | TRBV18 | NA | TGTGCCAGCTCACCTCAGGGCCCCGGAAACACCATATATTTT | CASSPQGPGNTIYF
NA | TRBJ2-3 | TRBV7-9 | TRBD2 | TGTGCCAGCAGCTTAGTCAGGAGCGGGAGCCCAGATACGCAGTATTTT | CASSLVRSGSPDTQYF
NA | TRBJ1-6 | TRBV19 | NA | TGTGCCAGTAGGTATGACAGTACCTATAATTCACCCCTCCACTTT | CASRYDSTYNSPLHF
NA | TRBJ1-1 | TRBV6-1 | NA | TGTGCCAGCACCCAATTCTCTAAGAACACTGAAGCTTTCTTT | CASTQFSKNTEAFF
NA | TRBJ1-4 | TRBV5-1 | NA | TGCGCCAGCAGCCTGGGAAAGGACAGTCAAAATGAAAAACTGTTTTTT | CASSLGKDSQNEKLFF
NA | TRBJ2-7 | TRBV5-1 | NA | TGCGCCAGCAGCTTTGGTAGGTTTGGGCAAGAGCAGTACTTC | CASSFGRFGQEQYF
NA | TRBJ2-7 | TRBV18 | TRBD1 | TGTGCCAGCTCACCACAGTCCGACAGGGGTTTTTTCTACGAGCAGTACTTC | CASSPQSDRGFFYEQYF
NA | TRBJ2-3 | TRBV11-3 | NA | TGTGCCAGCAGCCCAGGGGCCGGAGATACGCAGTATTTT | CASSPGAGDTQYF
NA | TRBJ2-5 | TRBV15 | NA | TGTGCCACCAGCAGCTCCTCAGGGGCAGGGGCGACCCAGTACTTC | CATSSSSGAGATQYF
few | TRBJ1-3 | TRBV4-3 | NA | TGCGCCAGCAGCCAAGATCATGGAAACACCATATATTTT | CASSQDHGNTIYF
NA | TRBJ2-1 | TRBV9 | NA | TGTGCCAGCAGCGAGAACCGACTCGGAGATGAGCAGTTCTTC | CASSENRLGDEQFF
NA | TRBJ2-2 | TRBV30 | NA | TGTGCCTGGAGTGTACCAGGGCCTGCACCTTACACCGGGGAGCTGTTTTTT | CAWSVPGPAPYTGELFF
NA | TRBJ2-3 | TRBV7-9 | NA | TGTGCCAGCAGCTTAGTCGCGAAGGATACGCAGTATTTT | CASSLVAKDTQYF
NA | TRBJ1-6 | TRBV2 | TRBD1 | TGTGCCAGCAGTGAAGGACAGGGGATGGATTCACCCCTCCACTTT | CASSEGQGMDSPLHF
once | TRBJ1-4 | TRBV9 | NA | TGTGCCAGCAGCACAGGTCAGACAGGACACGGGGAAAAACTGTTTTTT | CASSTGQTGHGEKLFF
once | TRBJ2-1 | TRBV12-5 | TRBD2 | TGTGCTAGTGGTTTGAGGACTAGCGGGAGAGGTTACAATGAGCAGTTCTTC | CASGLRTSGRGYNEQFF
NA | TRBJ2-3 | TRBV5-1 | TRBD1 | TGCGCCAGCAGCTTAGACCGGGACAGGCTCACAGATACGCAGTATTTT | CASSLDRDRLTDTQYF
NA | TRBJ2-1 | TRBV6-5 | NA | TGTGCCAGCAGTTACACGGCAGGTAACAATGAGCAGTTCTTC | CASSYTAGNNEQFF
NA | TRBJ2-7 | TRBV6-6 | NA | TGTGCCAGCAGACGCGAGTACGAGCAGTACTTC | CASRREYEQYF
NA | TRBJ2-3 | TRBV15 | TRBD2 | TGTGCCACCCTCGGAAGCGGGGGGCGGGCAGATACGCAGTATTTT | CATLGSGGRADTQYF
NA | TRBJ1-4 | TRBV7-9 | NA | TGTGCCAGCAGCTCACCTATGCCGGGGGAACTGTTTTTT | CASSSPMPGELFF
once | TRBJ2-6 | TRBV9 | NA | TGTGCCAGCAGCGAAAGCGGCGTCCTGACTTTC | CASSESGVLTF
NA | TRBJ2-1 | TRBV19 | TRBD1 | TGTGCCAGTAGTATTCCCGGGACAGGAGACAATGAGCAGTTCTTC | CASSIPGTGDNEQFF
NA | TRBJ2-3 | TRBV6-1 | TRBD2 | TGTGCCAGCAGTGTCGGAGCGGGGGGCACAGATACGCAGTATTTT | CASSVGAGGTDTQYF